The 3 T cell receptor beta chains listed next were all sequenced from one sample in a study of regulatory T cells in long-lasting Graves disease. Time point meaning: newly diagnosed GD, antithyroid drugs for less than 3 months. Isolated PBMC RNA provided the starting material for the TCR library. HTBI primers from iRepertoire and Arm-PCR of CDR3 regions yielded the TCR beta libraries. MiXCR was run by TCRdb on the multiplex PCR reads, yielding one entry per CDR3 protein. Here the sample spans fewer than 450,000 distinct CDR3 sequences, about 15% being singletons. The same data also contributed to another study, on T cells in Graves' hyperthyroidism and ophthalmopathy.

Sequences were derived from peripheral blood mononuclear cells (PBMCs), sampled at new diagnosis, from a patient treated with antithyroid drugs. These TCRs come from a woman aged 40 to 50 with Graves disease.

This clonotype was recorded at least ten times. CDR3 sequence reads: CASSQAGFNEQFF. As DNA, the CDR3 is TGTGCCAGCAGCCAAGCGGGTTTCAATGAGCAGTTCTTC. The genes are TRBV3-1 and TRBJ2-1; D call uncertain. In germline, CDR1 is LGHDT, CDR2 YNNKEL (reference sequence). The CDR3 is 13 residues long. V was trimmed by 1 base and J by 6 bases, leaving 7 bases between them.

This clonotype came up many times. This chain joins TRBV10-3 and TRBJ2-3; 9 nucleotides agree with TRBD2. This CDR3 region has 14 residues. CDR1 and CDR2 from the germline V gene are ENHRY and SYGVKD. With V trimmed by 10 bases and J by 6 bases, 11 bases remained unmatched. The CDR3 sequence is CATREGGSADTQYF. The CDR3 nucleotides are TGTGCCACGCGGGAGGGAGGGAGCGCGGATACGCAGTATTTT.

This clonotype occurred a few times. This chain joins TRBV9 and TRBJ1-2; tentatively, D is TRBD1 (5 bases). The CDR3 loop spans 15 amino acids. CDR1 and CDR2 (germline): SGDLS, YYNGEE. Deletions cut 5 bases from V and 6 bases from J, with 20 bases between. DNA for the CDR3: TGTGCCAGCAGTCGTAGGGGCAGGGATGTCGATGGCTACACCTTC. Residues: CASSRRGRDVDGYTF.